This TCR beta chain was recovered during a study of blood T cell repertoires in COVID-19. Study at large: T cells, B-cell-depleted T cells, or PBMCs provided the cDNA or gDNA that served as material.

This clone was observed a few times. As handled by the study authors: By means of reference gene primer amplification, nucleated cell counts were estimated. TCRdb's copy holds only in-frame clones and misses some; the assay was immunoSEQ multiplex PCR. That table is the source of V, J and clone size, and D and trimming were worked out from the DNA. The repertoire includes about 260,000 clones, around 86% of them detected once, and around 5% sits in the top ten. This CDR3 has 11 amino acids. With 6 bases removed from V and 6 bases from J, the gap between germline ends came to 6 bases. In germline, CDR1 is MNHEY, CDR2 SMNVEV (reference sequence). It was during active infection that Seattle patients were enrolled and then longitudinally followed.

The chain couples TRBV27 to TRBJ1-5, with a weak D call TRBD1 (6 bases). The sequence was obtained from an older woman with COVID-19, enrolled during active disease. Input material: peripheral blood. The CDR3 reads CASRTGQPQHF. As DNA, the CDR3 is TGTGCCAGCAGGACAGGTCAGCCCCAGCATTTT.